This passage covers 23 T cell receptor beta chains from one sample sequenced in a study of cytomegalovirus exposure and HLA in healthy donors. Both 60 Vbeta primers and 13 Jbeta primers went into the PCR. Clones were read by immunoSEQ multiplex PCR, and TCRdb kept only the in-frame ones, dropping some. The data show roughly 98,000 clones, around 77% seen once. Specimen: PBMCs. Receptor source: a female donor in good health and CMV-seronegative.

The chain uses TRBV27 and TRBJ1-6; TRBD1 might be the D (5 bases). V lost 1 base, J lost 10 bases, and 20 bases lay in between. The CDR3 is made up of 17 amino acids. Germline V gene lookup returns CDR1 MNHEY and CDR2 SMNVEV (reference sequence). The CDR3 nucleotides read TGTGCCAGCAGTTTATATCCGGGGGGAGGGCAAGGGTCACCCCTCCACTTT. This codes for CASSLYPGGGQGSPLHF.

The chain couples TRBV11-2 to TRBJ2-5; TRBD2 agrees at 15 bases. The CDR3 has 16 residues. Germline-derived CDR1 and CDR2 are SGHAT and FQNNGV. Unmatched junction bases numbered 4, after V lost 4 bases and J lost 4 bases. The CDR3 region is CASSSGLAGGGETQYF. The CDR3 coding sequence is TGTGCCAGCAGCTCGGGACTAGCGGGGGGAGGAGAGACCCAGTACTTC. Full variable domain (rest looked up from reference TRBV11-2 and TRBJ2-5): EAGVAQSPRYKIIEKRQSVAFWCNPISGHATLYWYQQILGQGPKLLIQFQNNGVVDDSQLPKDRFSAERLKGVDSTLKIQPAKLEDSAVYLCASSSGLAGGGETQYFGPGTRLLVL.

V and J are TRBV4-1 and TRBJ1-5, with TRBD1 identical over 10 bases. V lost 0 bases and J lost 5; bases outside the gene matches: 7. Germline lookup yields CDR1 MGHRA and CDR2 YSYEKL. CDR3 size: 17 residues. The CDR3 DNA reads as TGCGCCAGCAGCCAAGATAGGGACAGGGGCTTCTATCAGCCCCAGCATTTT. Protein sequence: CASSQDRDRGFYQPQHF.

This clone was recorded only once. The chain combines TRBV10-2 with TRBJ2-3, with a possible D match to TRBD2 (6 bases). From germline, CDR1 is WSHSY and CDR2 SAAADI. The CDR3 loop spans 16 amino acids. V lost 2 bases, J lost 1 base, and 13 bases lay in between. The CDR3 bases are TGCGCCAGCAGTGAGGGGGGAGGAGGGGGCACAGATACGCAGTATTTT. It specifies CASSEGGGGGTDTQYF.

For the CDR3, the DNA is TGTGCCAGCAGCTGGGGACAGGAATTAGGAAACACCATATATTTT. This gives the protein CASSWGQELGNTIYF. This rearrangement joins TRBV5-4 to TRBJ1-3, with TRBD1 matching 8 bases. The CDR3 consists of 15 residues. Germline V gene sequence: CDR1 SGHNT, CDR2 YYREEE (reference sequence). The junction had 6 bases not matched to a gene; V was cut back by 3 bases and J by 4 bases. Filled out from reference TRBV5-4 and TRBJ1-3, the complete variable domain reads ETGVTQSPTHLIKTRGQQVTLRCSSQSGHNTVSWYQQALGQGPQFIFQYYREEENGRGNFPPRFSGLQFPNYSSELNVNALELDDSALYLCASSWGQELGNTIYFGEGSWLTVV.

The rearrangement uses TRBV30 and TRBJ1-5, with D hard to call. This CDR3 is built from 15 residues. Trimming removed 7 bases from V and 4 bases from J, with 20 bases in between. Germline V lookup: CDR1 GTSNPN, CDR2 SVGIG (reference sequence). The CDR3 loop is CASPSLRSNNQPQHF. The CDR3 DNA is TGTGCCTCTCCTAGCTTGCGGTCAAATAATCAGCCCCAGCATTTT.

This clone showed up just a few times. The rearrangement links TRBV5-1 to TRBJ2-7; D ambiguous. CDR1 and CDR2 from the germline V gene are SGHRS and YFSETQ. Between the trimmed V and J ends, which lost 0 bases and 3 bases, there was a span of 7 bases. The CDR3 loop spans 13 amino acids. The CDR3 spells CASSLDSLYEQYF. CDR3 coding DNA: TGCGCCAGCAGCTTGGACTCTCTCTACGAGCAGTACTTC.

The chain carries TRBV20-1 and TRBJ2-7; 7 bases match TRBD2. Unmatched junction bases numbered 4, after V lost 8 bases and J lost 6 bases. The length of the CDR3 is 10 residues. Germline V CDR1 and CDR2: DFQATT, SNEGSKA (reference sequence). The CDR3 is CSCAGAEQYF. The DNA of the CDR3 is TGCAGTTGTGCGGGAGCCGAGCAGTACTTC.

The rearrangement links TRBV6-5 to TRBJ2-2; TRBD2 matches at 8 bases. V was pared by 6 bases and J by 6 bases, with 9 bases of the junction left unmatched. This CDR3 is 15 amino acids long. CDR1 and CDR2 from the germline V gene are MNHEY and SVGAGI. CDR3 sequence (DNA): TGTGCCAGCAGCCTTCTCTCGGGGGGGGCCGGGGAGCTGTTTTTT. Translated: CASSLLSGGAGELFF.

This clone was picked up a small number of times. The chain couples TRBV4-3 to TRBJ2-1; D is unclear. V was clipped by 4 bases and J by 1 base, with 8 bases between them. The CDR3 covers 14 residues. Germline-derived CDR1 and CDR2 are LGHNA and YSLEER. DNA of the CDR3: TGCGCCAGCAGCCCCCGTCCGTCCTACAATGAGCAGTTCTTC. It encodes CASSPRPSYNEQFF.

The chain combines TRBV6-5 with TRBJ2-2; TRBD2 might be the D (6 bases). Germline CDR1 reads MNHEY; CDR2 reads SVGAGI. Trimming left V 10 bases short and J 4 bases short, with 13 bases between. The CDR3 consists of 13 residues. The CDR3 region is CAIQEGSTGELFF. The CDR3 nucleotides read TGTGCCATCCAGGAGGGCAGCACCGGGGAGCTGTTTTTT.

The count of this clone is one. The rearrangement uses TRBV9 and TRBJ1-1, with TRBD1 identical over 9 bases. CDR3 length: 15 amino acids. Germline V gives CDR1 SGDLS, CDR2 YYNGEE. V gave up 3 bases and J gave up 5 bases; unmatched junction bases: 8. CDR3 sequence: CASSASGTGMTEAFF. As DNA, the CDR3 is TGTGCCAGCAGCGCCTCCGGGACAGGGATGACTGAAGCTTTCTTT.

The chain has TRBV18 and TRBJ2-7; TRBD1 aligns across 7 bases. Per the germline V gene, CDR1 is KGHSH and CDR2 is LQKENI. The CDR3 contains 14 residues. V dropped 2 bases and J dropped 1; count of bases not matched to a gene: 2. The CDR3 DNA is TGTGCCAGCTCACCAGAGACAGGGTCCTACGAGCAGTACTTC. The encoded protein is CASSPETGSYEQYF.

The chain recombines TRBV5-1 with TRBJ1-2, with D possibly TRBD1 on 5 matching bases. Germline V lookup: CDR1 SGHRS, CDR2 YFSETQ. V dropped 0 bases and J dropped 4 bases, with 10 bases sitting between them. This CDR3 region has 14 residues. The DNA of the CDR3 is TGCGCCAGCAGCTTGGAATCAGGGCTCTATGGCTACACCTTC. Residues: CASSLESGLYGYTF. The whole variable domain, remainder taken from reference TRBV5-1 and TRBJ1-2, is KAGVTQTPRYLIKTRGQQVTLSCSPISGHRSVSWYQQTPGQGLQFLFEYFSETQRNKGNFPGRFSGRQFSNSRSEMNVSTLELGDSALYLCASSLESGLYGYTFGSGTRLTVV.

For the CDR3, the DNA is TGTGCCAGCAGCGGTAGCGGGGGGGCCTCTCCCGGGGAGCTGTTTTTT. Amino acid sequence: CASSGSGGASPGELFF. The rearrangement uses TRBV11-2 and TRBJ2-2, with 11 bases matching TRBD2. In germline, CDR1 is SGHAT, CDR2 FQNNGV. The CDR3 totals 16 residues. With V trimmed by 5 bases and J by 6 bases, 8 bases remained unmatched. Combining the CDR3 with reference TRBV11-2 and TRBJ2-2 gives the whole variable domain EAGVAQSPRYKIIEKRQSVAFWCNPISGHATLYWYQQILGQGPKLLIQFQNNGVVDDSQLPKDRFSAERLKGVDSTLKIQPAKLEDSAVYLCASSGSGGASPGELFFGEGSRLTVL.

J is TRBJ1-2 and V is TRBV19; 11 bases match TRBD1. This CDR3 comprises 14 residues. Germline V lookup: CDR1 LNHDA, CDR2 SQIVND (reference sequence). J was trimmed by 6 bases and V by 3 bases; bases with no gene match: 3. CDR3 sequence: CASSIRTGGHGYTF. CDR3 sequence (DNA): TGTGCCAGTAGTATTAGGACAGGGGGCCATGGCTACACCTTC.

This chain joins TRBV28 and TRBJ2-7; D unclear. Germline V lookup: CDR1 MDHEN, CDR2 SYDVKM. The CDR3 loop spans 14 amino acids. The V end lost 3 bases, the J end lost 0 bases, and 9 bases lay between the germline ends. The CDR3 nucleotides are TGTGCCAGCAGTTTTGGGCTCTACTCCTACGAGCAGTACTTC. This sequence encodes CASSFGLYSYEQYF. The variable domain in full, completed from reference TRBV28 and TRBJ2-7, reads DVKVTQSSRYLVKRTGEKVFLECVQDMDHENMFWYRQDPGLGLRLIYFSYDVKMKEKGDIPEGYSVSREKKERFSLILESASTNQTSMYLCASSFGLYSYEQYFGPGTRLTVT.

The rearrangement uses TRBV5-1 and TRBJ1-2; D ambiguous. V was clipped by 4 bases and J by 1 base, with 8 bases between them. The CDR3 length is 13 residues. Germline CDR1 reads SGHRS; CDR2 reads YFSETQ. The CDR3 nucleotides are TGCGCCAGCAGCCTCACAGTTAACTATGGCTACACCTTC. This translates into CASSLTVNYGYTF.

CDR3 bases: TGTGCCAGCAGCCCACCCCAGAACAGGGGGGCCTCTGGGGCCAACGTCCTGACTTTC. It translates to CASSPPQNRGASGANVLTF. The rearrangement joins TRBV9 to TRBJ2-6; 8 bases are a match to TRBD1. Germline V gives CDR1 SGDLS, CDR2 YYNGEE. CDR3 length: 19 residues. With V trimmed by 4 bases and J by 0 bases, 12 bases remained unmatched.

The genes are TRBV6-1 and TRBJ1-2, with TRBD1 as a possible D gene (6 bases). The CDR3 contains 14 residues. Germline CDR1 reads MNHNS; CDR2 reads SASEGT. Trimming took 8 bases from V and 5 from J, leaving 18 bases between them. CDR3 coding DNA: TGTGCCAGCGAGCCCGGGACAAACGCTTATGGCTACACCTTC. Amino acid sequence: CASEPGTNAYGYTF.

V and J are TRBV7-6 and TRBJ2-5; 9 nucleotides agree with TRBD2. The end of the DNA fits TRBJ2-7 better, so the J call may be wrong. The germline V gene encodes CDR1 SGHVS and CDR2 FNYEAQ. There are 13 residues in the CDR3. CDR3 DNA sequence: TGTGCCAGCAGCCCCGGGCGGGGGGGCGAGCAGTACTTC. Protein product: CASSPGRGGEQYF.

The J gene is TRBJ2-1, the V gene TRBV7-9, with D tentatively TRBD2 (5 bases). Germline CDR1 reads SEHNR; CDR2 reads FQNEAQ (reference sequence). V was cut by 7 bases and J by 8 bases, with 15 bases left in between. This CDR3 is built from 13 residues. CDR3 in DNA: TGTGCCAGCATCCCCCTCGCGGGCGATGAGCAGTTCTTC. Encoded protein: CASIPLAGDEQFF.

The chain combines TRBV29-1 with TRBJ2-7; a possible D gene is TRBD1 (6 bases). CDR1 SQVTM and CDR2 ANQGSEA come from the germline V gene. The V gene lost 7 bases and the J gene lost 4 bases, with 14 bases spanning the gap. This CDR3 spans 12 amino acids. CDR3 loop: CSAADSLYEQYF. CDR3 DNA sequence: TGCAGCGCCGCGGACAGCCTTTACGAGCAGTACTTC.